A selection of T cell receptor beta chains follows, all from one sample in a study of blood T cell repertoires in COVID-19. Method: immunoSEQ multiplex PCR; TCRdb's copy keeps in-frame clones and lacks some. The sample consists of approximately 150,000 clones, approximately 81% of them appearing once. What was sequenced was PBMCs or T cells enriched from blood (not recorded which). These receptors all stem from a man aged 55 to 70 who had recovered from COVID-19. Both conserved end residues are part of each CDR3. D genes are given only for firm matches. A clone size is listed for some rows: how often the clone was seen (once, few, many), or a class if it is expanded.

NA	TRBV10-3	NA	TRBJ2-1	CAISESHRSRDEQFF	TGTGCCATCAGTGAGTCTCACAGGTCCAGGGATGAGCAGTTCTTC
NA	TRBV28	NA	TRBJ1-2	CASSPSRRGDTNYGYTF	TGTGCCAGCAGTCCCTCGAGGAGGGGCGATACTAACTATGGCTACACCTTC
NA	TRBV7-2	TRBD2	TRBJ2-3	CASSPQIRLAGGDTQYF	TGTGCCAGCAGCCCCCAGATCCGGCTAGCGGGGGGGGATACGCAGTATTTT
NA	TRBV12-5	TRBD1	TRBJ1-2	CASGPNRQGAYYGYTF	TGTGCTAGTGGTCCAAACCGACAGGGGGCTTACTATGGCTACACCTTC
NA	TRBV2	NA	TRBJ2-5	CASSSDRPQETQYF	TGTGCCAGCAGCTCAGACAGACCCCAAGAGACCCAGTACTTC
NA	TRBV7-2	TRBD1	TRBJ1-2	CASSMTGGNYGYTF	TGTGCCAGCAGCATGACAGGGGGTAACTATGGCTACACCTTC
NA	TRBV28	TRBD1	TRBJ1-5	CASTLQGARGNQPQHF	TGTGCCAGCACCCTGCAGGGGGCACGGGGCAATCAGCCCCAGCATTTT
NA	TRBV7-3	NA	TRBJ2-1	CASSLEGGREQFF	TGTGCCAGCAGCCTTGAGGGGGGGCGTGAGCAGTTCTTC
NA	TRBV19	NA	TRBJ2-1	CASSIAAANYNEQFF	TGTGCCAGTAGTATCGCGGCAGCCAACTACAATGAGCAGTTCTTC
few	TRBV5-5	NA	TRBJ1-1	CASWTVLNTEAFF	TGTGCCAGCTGGACAGTATTGAACACTGAAGCTTTCTTT
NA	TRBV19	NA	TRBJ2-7	CASTMGPAGDEQYF	TGTGCCAGTACCATGGGCCCCGCCGGGGACGAGCAGTACTTC
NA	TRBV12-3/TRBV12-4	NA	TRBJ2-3	CASSPTRQSGFVF	TGTGCCAGCAGTCCTACAAGACAGTCAGGGTTTGTATTT
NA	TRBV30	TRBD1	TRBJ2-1	CARNRGFSNEQFF	TGTGCCCGAAACAGGGGTTTTAGCAATGAGCAGTTCTTC
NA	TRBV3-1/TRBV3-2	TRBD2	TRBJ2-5	CASSQAGGSFETQYF	TGTGCCAGCAGCCAAGCGGGGGGATCGTTTGAGACCCAGTACTTC
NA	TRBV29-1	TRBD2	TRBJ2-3	CSGSGGDTDTQYF	TGCAGCGGGAGCGGGGGAGATACAGATACGCAGTATTTT
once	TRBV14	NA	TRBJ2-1	CASSQGLLAGEQFF	TGTGCCAGCAGCCAAGGGTTACTAGCCGGGGAGCAGTTCTTC
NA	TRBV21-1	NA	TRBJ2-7	CASSNVATNPYEQYF	TGTGCCAGCAGCAATGTAGCGACGAACCCCTACGAGCAGTACTTC
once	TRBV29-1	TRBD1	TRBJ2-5	CSVDRAGGETQYF	TGCAGCGTTGATCGAGCAGGGGGAGAGACCCAGTACTTC
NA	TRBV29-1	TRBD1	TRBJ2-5	CSVRRQGGGTETQYF	TGCAGCGTTAGGCGACAGGGTGGGGGCACAGAGACCCAGTACTTC
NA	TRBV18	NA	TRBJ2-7	CASSPREEYEQYF	TGTGCCAGCTCACCACGTGAGGAATACGAGCAGTACTTC
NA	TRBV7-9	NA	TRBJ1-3	CASSATVISGNTIYF	TGTGCCAGCAGCGCCACAGTGATCTCTGGAAACACCATATATTTT
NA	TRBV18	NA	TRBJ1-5	CASSRTADQPQHF	TGTGCCAGCTCCCGGACAGCCGATCAGCCCCAGCATTTT
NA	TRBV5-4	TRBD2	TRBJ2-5	CASSRTSGGAETQYF	TGTGCCAGCAGCCGAACTAGCGGGGGGGCGGAGACCCAGTACTTC
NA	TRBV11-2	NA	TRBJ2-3	CASRPQGTDTQYF	TGTGCCAGCAGACCCCAGGGGACAGATACGCAGTATTTT
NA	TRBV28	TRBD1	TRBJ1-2	CASDRGKGKGYTF	TGTGCCAGCGACAGGGGGAAGGGTAAGGGCTACACCTTC
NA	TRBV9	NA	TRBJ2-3	CASSVEARLDYPPNTQYF	TGTGCCAGCAGCGTAGAAGCCAGGTTAGATTACCCTCCAAATACGCAGTATTTT
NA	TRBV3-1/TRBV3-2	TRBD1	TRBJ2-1	CASSQLSPGQVSYNEQFF	TGTGCCAGCAGCCAACTTTCACCGGGACAGGTATCCTACAATGAGCAGTTCTTC
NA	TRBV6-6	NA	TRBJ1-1	CASLRGSMNTEAFF	TGTGCCAGCTTAAGGGGGTCCATGAACACTGAAGCTTTCTTT